Below are 22 T cell receptor beta chains sequenced from a single sample in a study of blood T cell repertoires in COVID-19. Sequenced by immunoSEQ multiplex PCR; TCRdb stores in-frame clones only, minus some. Of 450,000 or so clones listed, less than 95% are singletons. Sequencing was done on a sample of PBMCs or T cells enriched from blood (not recorded which). These receptors were obtained from a man younger than 30 who had recovered from COVID-19.

About this clone: Other DNA variants within this sample encode the same CDR3. The chain links TRBV19 to TRBJ1-2; 7 bases align to TRBD1. CDR1 and CDR2 (germline): LNHDA, SQIVND (reference sequence). This CDR3 has 14 residues. With 7 bases clipped from V and 2 bases from J, the junction kept 7 bases outside the gene matches. CDR3: CASTPTGSNYGYTF. The CDR3 coding sequence is TGTGCCAGTACACCGACAGGGTCCAACTATGGCTACACCTTC.

The chain links TRBV7-6 to TRBJ2-7, with D possibly being TRBD1 (6 bases). CDR3 size: 15 residues. Per germline, CDR1 SGHVS and CDR2 FNYEAQ. V lost 1 base, J lost 5 bases, and 15 bases lay in between. CDR3 sequence: CASSLVAGAKHEQYF. Here the CDR3 DNA reads TGTGCCAGCAGCTTAGTAGCAGGGGCGAAGCACGAGCAGTACTTC.

CDR3 sequence reads: CASSPGSSAGELFF. The CDR3 DNA reads as TGCGCCAGCAGCCCCGGGAGTAGTGCCGGGGAGCTGTTTTTT. The V gene is TRBV10-1, the J gene TRBJ2-2; D is possibly TRBD2 (6 bases). CDR1 is WNHNN, CDR2 SYGVQD, per germline (reference sequence). The CDR3 runs to 14 residues. Trimming took off 6 bases at V and 6 bases at J, with 14 bases between the two ends.

The chain uses TRBV7-8 and TRBJ2-6; 12 nucleotides align to TRBD1. V shed 5 bases, J shed 2 bases, and the junction held 4 bases outside the gene matches. This CDR3 region has 17 residues. The germline gives CDR1 SGHVS, CDR2 FQNEAQ. CDR3 residues: CASSPGTGGAGANVLTF. CDR3 nucleotide sequence: TGTGCCAGCAGCCCAGGGACAGGGGGCGCTGGGGCCAACGTCCTGACTTTC.

Worth noting for this clone: Other DNA sequences within the sample encode an identical CDR3. J is TRBJ2-5 and V is TRBV18, with TRBD1 as a possible D gene (5 bases). CDR1 and CDR2 (germline): KGHSH, LQKENI. The CDR3 extends over 14 amino acids. Trimming stripped 1 base from V and 2 bases from J, with 8 bases between. This CDR3 reads CASSPRQGQETQYF. The CDR3 DNA is TGTGCCAGCTCACCACGGCAGGGTCAAGAGACCCAGTACTTC.

J is TRBJ1-5 and V is TRBV10-3; 9 bases map to TRBD1. The germline CDR1 and CDR2 sequences are ENHRY and SYGVKD. The CDR3 consists of 14 residues. Trimming cost V 6 bases and J 7 bases; bases outside gene matches: 7. This chain's CDR3 is CAISPGQGRQPQHF. The DNA for the CDR3 is TGTGCCATCAGCCCGGGACAGGGTCGCCAGCCCCAGCATTTT.

V usage is TRBV18 and J usage is TRBJ1-2; 7 bases are a match to TRBD1. This CDR3 is 14 amino acids long. Germline CDR1 is KGHSH and CDR2 is LQKENI. V dropped 3 bases and J dropped 10; count of bases not matched to a gene: 11. The CDR3 here is CASSPRGQAAAYTF. Here the CDR3 DNA reads TGTGCCAGCTCACCCAGAGGACAGGCGGCGGCCTACACCTTC.

There are a few counts of this clone. The chain carries TRBV4-1 and TRBJ2-7, with 13 nucleotides matching TRBD2. V was pared by 5 bases and J by 4 bases, with 5 bases of the junction left unmatched. The CDR3 runs 15 residues. CDR1 is MGHRA, CDR2 YSYEKL, per germline. CDR3 protein: CASSAGLAGQYEQYF. The CDR3 DNA reads TGCGCCAGCAGCGCGGGACTAGCGGGGCAATACGAGCAGTACTTC.

A single count supports this clone. This sequence joins TRBV5-4 and TRBJ2-1; D may be TRBD2 (6 bases). The V end lost 4 bases, the J end lost 6 bases, and 20 bases lay between the germline ends. This CDR3 is built from 16 residues. Germline V CDR1 and CDR2: SGHNT, YYREEE (reference sequence). CDR3 sequence (DNA): TGTGCCAGCAGCGGCCGGGAAGATAGCGGAGGCAATGAGCAGTTCTTC. Amino acids: CASSGREDSGGNEQFF.

The rearrangement uses TRBV7-2 and TRBJ2-1; the D gene is possibly TRBD2 (6 bases). The CDR3 is made up of 17 amino acids. CDR1 and CDR2 from the germline V gene are SGHTA and FQGNSA. The V end was cut by 2 bases, the J end by 1 base, with 15 bases between. Written as DNA, the CDR3 is TGTGCCAGCAGCTTAAATCCCGGGACTTCTTCCTACAATGAGCAGTTCTTC. Translation: CASSLNPGTSSYNEQFF.

The chain combines TRBV11-2 with TRBJ2-3; tentative D call: TRBD2 (6 bases). Deletions cut 0 bases from V and 2 bases from J, with 18 bases between. The CDR3 is made up of 18 amino acids. Germline V gene lookup returns CDR1 SGHAT and CDR2 FQNNGV. Here the CDR3 DNA reads TGTGCCAGCAGCTTAGATCCGGGGAGGTCGGTAATCACAGATACGCAGTATTTT. This gives the protein CASSLDPGRSVITDTQYF.

This clone has only a few counts. This chain uses TRBV2 with TRBJ1-2; D call uncertain. This CDR3 has 14 amino acids. From germline, CDR1 is SNHLY and CDR2 FYNNEI. V was shortened by 2 bases and J by 2 bases, with 9 bases between the two germline ends. The CDR3 DNA sequence: TGTGCCAGCAGTGAATTGTTAGCGAACTATGGCTACACCTTC. Protein sequence: CASSELLANYGYTF.

The gene calls are TRBV19 and TRBJ1-4, with TRBD1 matching over 9 bases. The CDR3 sequence is 15 residues long. Unmatched junction bases numbered 10, after V lost 4 bases and J lost 10 bases. CDR1 is LNHDA and CDR2 is SQIVND in the germline V gene (reference sequence). The CDR3 sequence: CASSTGQGTSRKLFF. DNA for the CDR3: TGTGCCAGTAGTACGGGACAGGGCACATCAAGAAAACTGTTTTTT.

The rearrangement links TRBV9 to TRBJ1-2; 9 bases align to TRBD1. From germline, CDR1 is SGDLS and CDR2 YYNGEE. V was clipped by 0 bases and J by 7 bases; unmatched bases: 4. This CDR3 has 14 residues. This CDR3 is CASSVVGQGPGYTF. The CDR3 DNA follows: TGTGCCAGCAGCGTAGTGGGACAGGGTCCTGGCTACACCTTC.

This chain links TRBV3-1 (or the pseudogene TRBV3-2) with TRBJ2-3; TRBD2 aligns across 12 bases. CDR1 is LGHDT, CDR2 YNNKEL, per germline (reference sequence). The CDR3 extends over 15 amino acids. Germline trimming cut 4 bases from V and 6 bases from J; bases unmatched to any gene: 5. CDR3 loop: CASSRGLAGTDTQYF. The CDR3 DNA reads TGTGCCAGCAGCCGCGGACTAGCGGGAACTGATACGCAGTATTTT.

As concerns this clone: This CDR3 is also generated by other DNA sequences in the sample. The V and J genes are TRBV11-2 and TRBJ1-1; D not resolved. The CDR3 is 13 amino acids. CDR1 and CDR2 from the germline V gene are SGHAT and FQNNGV. With 8 bases removed from V and 1 base from J, the gap between germline ends came to 11 bases. The CDR3 sequence: CASRRGENTEAFF. In DNA form, the CDR3 reads TGTGCCAGCCGGCGGGGAGAGAACACTGAAGCTTTCTTT. The variable domain in full, completed from reference TRBV11-2 and TRBJ1-1, reads EAGVAQSPRYKIIEKRQSVAFWCNPISGHATLYWYQQILGQGPKLLIQFQNNGVVDDSQLPKDRFSAERLKGVDSTLKIQPAKLEDSAVYLCASRRGENTEAFFGQGTRLTVV.

The chain combines TRBV18 with TRBJ1-2; unclear D gene. The CDR3 totals 14 residues. Deletions cut 6 bases from V and 5 bases from J, with 16 bases between. CDR1 and CDR2 from the germline V gene are KGHSH and LQKENI. CDR3 region: CASSREQSYYGYTF. The DNA of the CDR3 is TGTGCCAGCTCGCGGGAACAGAGTTATTATGGCTACACCTTC.

The V call is TRBV5-8, the J call TRBJ2-2; 9 nucleotides agree with TRBD1. Trimming took 4 bases from V and 4 from J; bases not matched to a gene: 2. The CDR3 has 14 residues. The germline gives CDR1 SGHTS, CDR2 YDEGEE. This chain's CDR3 is CASSRGQGTGELFF. In DNA form, the CDR3 reads TGTGCCAGCAGCCGGGGACAGGGCACCGGGGAGCTGTTTTTT.

The CDR3 bases are TGTGCCAGCAGCGTAGGAGGCAGCGGCGTTGGTTCACCCCTCCACTTT. The encoded protein is CASSVGGSGVGSPLHF. The chain has TRBV9 and TRBJ1-6; D gene ambiguous. The CDR3 is made up of 16 amino acids. The germline V gene has CDR1 SGDLS and CDR2 YYNGEE. V dropped 0 bases and J dropped 9 bases, with 16 bases sitting between them.

The chain is built from TRBV28 and TRBJ2-1; TRBD1 matches at 8 bases. This CDR3 spans 16 amino acids. The junction had 8 bases not matched to a gene; V was cut back by 5 bases and J by 2 bases. Germline CDR1 MDHEN, CDR2 SYDVKM. The CDR3 DNA reads TGTGCCAGCAGTCGATTCAGGGACAGGCCCTACAATGAGCAGTTCTTC. Its translation is CASSRFRDRPYNEQFF.

V is TRBV2 and J is TRBJ1-4; weak D call: TRBD1 (5 bases). The CDR3 sequence is 15 residues long. Germline CDR1 reads SNHLY; CDR2 reads FYNNEI. Trimming cost V 6 bases and J 4 bases, with 15 bases left between them. The CDR3 is CASRIQGLGNEKLFF. Here the CDR3 DNA reads TGTGCCAGCAGGATTCAGGGATTGGGTAATGAAAAACTGTTTTTT.

The chain employs TRBV18 and TRBJ1-1, with D uncertain. The CDR3 runs to 13 residues. V dropped 5 bases and J dropped 6 bases, with 13 bases sitting between them. Looked up from germline, CDR1 is KGHSH and CDR2 is LQKENI. CDR3 coding DNA: TGTGCCAGCTCATCACTGGGAGAGGCTGAAGCTTTCTTT. Its protein product is CASSSLGEAEAFF.